These 11 T cell receptor beta chains were sequenced from one sample in a study of T cells in Graves' hyperthyroidism and ophthalmopathy. Amplified regions were TCR beta CDR3 sequences from RNA transcripts. The HTBI set primed first-round TCR CDR3 RT-PCR. TCRdb reprocessed the multiplex PCR reads with MiXCR, giving one entry per CDR3 protein. Among about 740,000 distinct CDR3 sequences listed, about 14% were seen once. The sequencing input was blood. These TCRs come from a woman aged 18-30 years with Graves' hyperthyroidism.

This clonotype was counted only a few times. The chain carries TRBV24-1 and TRBJ2-3; TRBD2 aligns across 9 bases. From germline, CDR1 is KGHDR and CDR2 SFDVKD. After removal of 2 bases from V and 0 bases from J, the junction contained 8 bases not matched to a gene. The CDR3 runs 18 residues. CDR3 sequence (DNA): TGTGCCACCAGTGATTACTCCCTGACTAGCGGAAGCACAGATACGCAGTATTTT. Translation gives CATSDYSLTSGSTDTQYF.

At least ten counts were recorded for this clonotype. The V and J genes are TRBV7-9 and TRBJ2-7; 8 positions agree with TRBD2. Looked up from germline, CDR1 is SEHNR and CDR2 is FQNEAQ (reference sequence). The CDR3 has 13 amino acids. J gave up 4 bases and V 11 bases, and 10 bases lay outside the gene matches. In nucleotides, the CDR3 is TGTGCCTGTCGAACTAGCGGATCTTACGAGCAGTACTTC. Translation: CACRTSGSYEQYF.

This clonotype was detected only a few times. This chain joins TRBV11-2 and TRBJ2-2; 9 nucleotides line up with TRBD2. Germline V gene data show CDR1 as SGHAT and CDR2 as FQNNGV. The CDR3 totals 17 residues. Losses at the gene ends were 3 bases for V and 6 bases for J; bases not matched to a gene: 11. Here the CDR3 DNA reads TGTGCCAGCAGCTTTACTTACCTAGCGGGAAGTGCCGGGGAGCTGTTTTTT. It yields the protein CASSFTYLAGSAGELFF.

To note about this clonotype: A junction end diverges from the germline sequence, so it may reflect a read error. The chain recombines TRBV5-1 with TRBJ1-2, with D maybe TRBD1 (5 bases). CDR3 length: 15 residues. CDR1 SGHRS and CDR2 YFSETQ come from the germline V gene. The CDR3 DNA reads as TGTGCCAGCAGCTTGACAACCCAGGGTCACTATGGCTACACCTTC. This encodes CASSLTTQGHYGYTF.

This rearrangement joins TRBV4-1 to TRBJ1-2; 9 nucleotides agree with TRBD1. The V and J ends lost 0 bases and 6 bases, in that order; junction bases with no gene match: 8. This CDR3 has 16 residues. Per the germline V gene, CDR1 is MGHRA and CDR2 is YSYEKL. CDR3 DNA sequence: TGCGCCAGCAGCCAAGATCCATACAGGGGGCGCAATGGCTACACCTTC. Its translation: CASSQDPYRGRNGYTF.

This clonotype was detected only a few times. The chain carries TRBV5-6 and TRBJ2-7, with TRBD1 as a possible D gene (5 bases). The ends were cut back, 5 bases at V and 5 bases at J, with 17 bases in the middle. CDR3 length: 14 amino acids. Germline V CDR1 and CDR2: SGHDT, YYEEEE. The CDR3 protein is CASRGQGLPDEQYF. In DNA, the CDR3 is TGTGCCAGCAGAGGGCAGGGCCTACCGGACGAGCAGTACTTC.

This clonotype was counted only a few times. The chain is built from TRBV11-3 and TRBJ2-7; D remains ambiguous. V lost 1 base, J lost 3 bases, and 22 bases lay in between. The V gene's germline CDR1 is SGHNT and CDR2 YENEEA. This CDR3 region has 18 residues. The CDR3 DNA reads TGTGCCAGCAGCTTAGCCCCCGTGGGGTTCCGGCTGGACTACGAGCAGTACTTC. This sequence encodes CASSLAPVGFRLDYEQYF.

Only a few counts were recorded for this clonotype. This rearrangement joins TRBV20-1 to TRBJ2-1; 9 positions agree with TRBD2. This CDR3 spans 14 amino acids. Germline-derived CDR1 and CDR2 are DFQATT and SNEGSKA (reference sequence). V was pared by 2 bases and J by 7 bases, with 6 bases of the junction left unmatched. The CDR3 nucleotides read TGCAGTGCTAGACGGCTAGCGGGGTGGAATGAGCAGTTCTTC. Translated, it gives CSARRLAGWNEQFF.

This clonotype was seen at least ten times. The gene calls are TRBV7-6 and TRBJ2-1; D is perhaps TRBD2 (6 bases). The CDR3 loop spans 20 amino acids. The germline V gene has CDR1 SGHVS and CDR2 FNYEAQ. Trimming removed 6 bases from V and 0 bases from J, with 27 bases in between. Written as DNA, the CDR3 is TGTGCCAGCAGTCTAGGGCCCCGGGCCTCTAGCGTTAGCTCCTACAATGAGCAGTTCTTC. It codes for CASSLGPRASSVSSYNEQFF.

This clonotype has a count of ten or more. CDR3: CASSLPGLAGDLTDTQYF. CDR3 coding DNA: TGTGCCAGCAGTTTACCGGGACTAGCGGGGGATCTCACAGATACGCAGTATTTT. This chain connects TRBV27 to TRBJ2-3; TRBD2 matches at 14 bases. The V gene end was trimmed by 2 bases and the J gene end by 2 bases; junction bases not matched to a gene: 6. The CDR3 contains 18 residues. Germline values: CDR1 MNHEY, CDR2 SMNVEV (reference sequence).

In this sample, this clonotype turned up a few times. The CDR3 DNA sequence: TGCGCCAGCAGCTGGAGCGGGAGCGTACACAATGAGCAGTTCTTC. Residues: CASSWSGSVHNEQFF. The gene calls are TRBV5-1 and TRBJ2-1; 8 bases match TRBD2. Germline V gene sequence: CDR1 SGHRS, CDR2 YFSETQ. The CDR3 runs 15 residues. Germline trimming cut 3 bases from V and 5 bases from J; bases unmatched to any gene: 7.